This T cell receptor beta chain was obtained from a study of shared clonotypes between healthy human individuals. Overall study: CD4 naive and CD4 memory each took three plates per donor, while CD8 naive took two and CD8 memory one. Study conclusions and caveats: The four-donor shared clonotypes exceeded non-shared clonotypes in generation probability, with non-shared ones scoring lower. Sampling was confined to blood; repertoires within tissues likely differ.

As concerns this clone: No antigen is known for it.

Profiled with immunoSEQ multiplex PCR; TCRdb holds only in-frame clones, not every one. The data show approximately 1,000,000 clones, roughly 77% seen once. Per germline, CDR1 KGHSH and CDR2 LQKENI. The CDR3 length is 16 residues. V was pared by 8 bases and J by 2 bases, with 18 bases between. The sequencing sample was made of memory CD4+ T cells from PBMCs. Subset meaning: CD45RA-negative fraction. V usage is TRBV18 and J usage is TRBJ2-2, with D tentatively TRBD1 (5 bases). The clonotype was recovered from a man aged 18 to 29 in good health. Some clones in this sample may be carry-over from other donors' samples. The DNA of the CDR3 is TGTGCCAGCGGTATGACAGACATTGGTAACACCGGGGAGCTGTTTTTT. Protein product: CASGMTDIGNTGELFF.